The sequence of this TCR beta chain was determined in a study of early T cells in non-severe SARS-CoV-2 infection (dated by TCRdb to the early 2020s). Notes on the research overall: TCR sequencing used bulk RNA from unsorted whole blood, so alpha and beta chains could not be paired.

Libraries were prepared through 5' RACE. Sequencing used a NextSeq 500. The TCR library protocol attached unique molecular identifiers to individual cDNA molecules to correct for sequencing error and PCR bias. Sequencing covered both TCR alpha and beta chains, and within each sample the abundances of alpha and beta sequences were tightly co-correlated. The paper's processing steps were these. Decombinator V4 was used to annotate TCR sequences for V gene, J gene and CDR3. Expanded TCRs were defined as changing significantly between any two time points under a Poisson model with p below 0.0001. TCR abundances were normalised to the total number of TCRs sequenced per sample and were expressed as counts per million. TRAV1-2 paired with TRAJ12, TRAJ20 or TRAJ33 defined MAIT TCRs, while TRAV10 paired with TRAJ18 defined iNKT TCRs. VDJdb, accessed 1 November 2021, was searched for CMV, EBV and SARS-CoV-2 annotated TCRs, excluding TCRs annotated for multiple antigens. TCRdb applied fastp at Q25 and MiXCR to the public reads, then kept only in-frame beta chains. Every distinct CDR3 protein forms one entry, paired with its most common genes and DNA. These V and J calls are TCRdb output, not the study's own analysis. In all, the sample holds 26,000 or so distinct CDR3 sequences, and roughly 5.3% of those were seen once. 4% of the sample comes from the top ten.

Reading the germline V gene gives CDR1 MRHNA and CDR2 SNTAGT. V lost 3 bases and J lost 2 bases, and the count of bases not matched to a germline gene is 4. The CDR3 spans 15 residues, from the cysteine through the phenylalanine. Only the CDR3 region is kept as DNA, spanning 45 bases read in frame from base 1. A case-control design nested within a healthcare worker cohort in London, UK, was used, with weekly nasopharyngeal swab PCR tests and blood sampling performed. Healthcare workers were enrolled in the week of the UK lockdown, from 23 to 31 March 2020, and were followed every week for up to roughly 16 weeks. Results and caveats for the whole study, not just this receptor: Matching against VDJdb was skewed toward anti-spike CD8 responses, likely underestimated virus-specific expansions, and missed private and CD4 specificities.

In this sample, this clonotype turned up many times. Its antigen is still unknown. No qualities accompany the bases; no much larger clone lies one base away. The sample consisted of whole blood. Here the chain combines TRBV6-4 and TRBJ2-3; 8 central bases correspond to TRBD2. The clonotype originates from an adult who was a healthcare worker with PCR-confirmed SARS-CoV-2 infection or an uninfected control (not recorded which). The nucleotides are TGTGCCAGCAGTGAGGCGGGGGGCGCCACAGATACGCAGTATTTT. The translation is CASSEAGGATDTQYF.